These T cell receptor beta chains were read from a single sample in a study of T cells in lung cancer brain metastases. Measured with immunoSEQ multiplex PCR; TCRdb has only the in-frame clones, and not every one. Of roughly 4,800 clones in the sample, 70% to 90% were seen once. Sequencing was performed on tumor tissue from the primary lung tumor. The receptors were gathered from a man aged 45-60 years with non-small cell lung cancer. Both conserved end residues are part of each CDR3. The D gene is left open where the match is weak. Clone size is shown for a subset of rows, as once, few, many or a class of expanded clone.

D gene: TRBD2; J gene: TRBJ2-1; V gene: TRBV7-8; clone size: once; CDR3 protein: CASSLGGRGSYNEQFF; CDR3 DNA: TGTGCCAGCAGCTTAGGTGGGAGGGGTTCCTACAATGAGCAGTTCTTC
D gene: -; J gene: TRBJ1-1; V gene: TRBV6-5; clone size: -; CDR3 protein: CASSKVRNTEAFF; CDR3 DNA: TGTGCCAGCAGTAAGGTCCGGAACACTGAAGCTTTCTTT
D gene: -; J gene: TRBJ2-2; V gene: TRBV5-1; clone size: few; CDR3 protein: CASSLEIARGTGELFF; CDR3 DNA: TGCGCCAGCAGCTTAGAGATAGCGAGAGGGACCGGGGAGCTGTTTTTT
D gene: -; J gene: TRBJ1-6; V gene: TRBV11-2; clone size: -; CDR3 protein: CASSLFAQAGNSPLHF; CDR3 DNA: TGTGCCAGCAGCTTATTCGCGCAGGCTGGCAATTCACCCCTCCACTTT
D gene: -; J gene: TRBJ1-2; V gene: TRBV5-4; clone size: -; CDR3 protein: CASSSPNYGYTF; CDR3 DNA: TGTGCCAGCAGCAGCCCTAACTATGGCTACACCTTC
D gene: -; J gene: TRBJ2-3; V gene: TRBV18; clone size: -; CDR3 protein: CASSPVGGPSTDTQYF; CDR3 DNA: TGTGCCAGCTCACCAGTAGGAGGGCCCAGCACAGATACGCAGTATTTT
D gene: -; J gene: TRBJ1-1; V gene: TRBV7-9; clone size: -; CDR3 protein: CASSSLSPPAAEAFF; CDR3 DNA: TGTGCCAGCAGCTCACTTTCCCCGCCGGCAGCTGAAGCTTTCTTT
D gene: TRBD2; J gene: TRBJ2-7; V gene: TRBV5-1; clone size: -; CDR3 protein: CASSPGLAGVYEQYF; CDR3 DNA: TGCGCCAGCAGCCCCGGACTAGCGGGAGTATACGAGCAGTACTTC
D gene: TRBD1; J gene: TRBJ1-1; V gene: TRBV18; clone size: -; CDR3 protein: CASSPSGTGIKAFF; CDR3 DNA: TGTGCCAGCTCACCATCGGGGACAGGCATAAAAGCTTTCTTT
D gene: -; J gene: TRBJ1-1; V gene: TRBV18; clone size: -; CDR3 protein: CASSGASNTEAFF; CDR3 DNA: TGTGCCAGCTCAGGGGCCTCAAACACTGAAGCTTTCTTT
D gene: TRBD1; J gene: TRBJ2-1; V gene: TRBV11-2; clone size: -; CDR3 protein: CASSFLGQNNEQFF; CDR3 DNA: TGTGCCAGCAGCTTTTTGGGACAGAACAATGAGCAGTTCTTC
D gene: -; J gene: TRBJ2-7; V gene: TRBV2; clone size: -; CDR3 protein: CASRADSYEQYF; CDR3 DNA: TGTGCCAGCAGGGCTGACTCTTACGAGCAGTACTTC
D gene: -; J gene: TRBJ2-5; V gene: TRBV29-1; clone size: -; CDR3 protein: CSAGRGRWETQYF; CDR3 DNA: TGCAGCGCAGGGCGGGGGCGCTGGGAGACCCAGTACTTC
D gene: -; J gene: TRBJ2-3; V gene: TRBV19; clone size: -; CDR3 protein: CASRPGQTDTQYF; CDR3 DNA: TGTGCCAGTAGGCCAGGACAAACAGATACGCAGTATTTT
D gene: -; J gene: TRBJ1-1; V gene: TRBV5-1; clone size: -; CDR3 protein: CASTQQMGTEAFF; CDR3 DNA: TGCGCCAGCACCCAACAGATGGGCACTGAAGCTTTCTTT
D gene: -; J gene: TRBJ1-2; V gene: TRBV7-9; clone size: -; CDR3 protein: CASSLAMAGGGYTF; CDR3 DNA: TGTGCCAGCAGCTTAGCCATGGCGGGAGGTGGCTACACCTTC
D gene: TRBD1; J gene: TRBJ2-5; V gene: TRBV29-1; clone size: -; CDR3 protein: CSVRQGEETQYF; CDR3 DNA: TGCAGCGTTCGGCAGGGGGAAGAGACCCAGTACTTC
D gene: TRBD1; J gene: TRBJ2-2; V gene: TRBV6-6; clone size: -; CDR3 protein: CASSSGQGNTGELFF; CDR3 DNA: TGTGCCAGCAGTTCGGGACAGGGGAACACCGGGGAGCTGTTTTTT
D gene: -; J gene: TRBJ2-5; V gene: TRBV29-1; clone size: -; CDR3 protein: CSVEGAGRGETQYF; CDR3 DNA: TGCAGCGTTGAAGGGGCGGGCCGGGGAGAGACCCAGTACTTC
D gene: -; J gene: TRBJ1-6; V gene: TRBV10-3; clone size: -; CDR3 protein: CAISNEQHNSPLHF; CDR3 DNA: TGTGCCATCAGTAACGAACAGCATAATTCACCCCTCCACTTT
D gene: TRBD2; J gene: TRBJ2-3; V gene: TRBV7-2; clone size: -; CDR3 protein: CASSLRSGRATDTQYF; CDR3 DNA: TGTGCCAGCAGCCTCCGTAGCGGGAGGGCGACAGATACGCAGTATTTT
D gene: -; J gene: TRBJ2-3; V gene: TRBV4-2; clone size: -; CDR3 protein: CASSQDRDTQYF; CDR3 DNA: TGTGCCAGCAGCCAAGATAGAGATACGCAGTATTTT
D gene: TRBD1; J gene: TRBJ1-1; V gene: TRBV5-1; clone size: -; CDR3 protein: CASRDRSTEAFF; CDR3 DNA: TGTGCCAGCCGGGACAGAAGCACTGAAGCTTTCTTT
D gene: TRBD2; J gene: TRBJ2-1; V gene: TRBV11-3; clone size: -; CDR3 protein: CASSSDRSGRLNEQFF; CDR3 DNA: TGTGCCAGCAGCTCCGACAGGAGCGGGAGGCTCAATGAGCAGTTCTTC
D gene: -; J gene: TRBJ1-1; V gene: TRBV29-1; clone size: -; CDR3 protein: CSSNRELNTEAFF; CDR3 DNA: TGCAGCTCAAACAGGGAGTTGAACACTGAAGCTTTCTTT
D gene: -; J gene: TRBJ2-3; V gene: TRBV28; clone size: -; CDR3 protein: CASSLEGTTDTQYF; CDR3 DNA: TGTGCCAGCAGTTTAGAAGGGACCACTGATACGCAGTATTTT
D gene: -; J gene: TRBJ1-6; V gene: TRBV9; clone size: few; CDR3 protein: CASSVLGNSPLHF; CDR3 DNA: TGTGCCAGCAGCGTATTAGGCAATTCACCCCTCCACTTT
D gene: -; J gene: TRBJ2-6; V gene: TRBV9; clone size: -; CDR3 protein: CASSYLAGASVLTF; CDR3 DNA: TGTGCCAGCAGCTACCTAGCTGGGGCCAGCGTCCTGACTTTC
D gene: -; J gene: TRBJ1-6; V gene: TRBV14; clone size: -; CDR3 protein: CASSQGSYNSPLHF; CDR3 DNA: TGTGCCAGCAGCCAAGGCTCCTATAATTCACCCCTCCACTTT
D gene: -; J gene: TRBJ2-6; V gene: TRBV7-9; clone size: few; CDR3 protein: CASSLTTNVLTF; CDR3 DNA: TGTGCCAGCAGCTTAACGACCAACGTCCTGACTTTC
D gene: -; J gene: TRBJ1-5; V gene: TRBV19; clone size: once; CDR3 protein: CASNRQDSNQPQHF; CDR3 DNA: TGTGCCAGTAATAGACAGGATAGCAATCAGCCCCAGCATTTT
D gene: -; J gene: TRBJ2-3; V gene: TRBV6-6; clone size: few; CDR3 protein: CASRSGFGDTQYF; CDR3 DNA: TGTGCCAGCAGGTCAGGGTTCGGAGATACGCAGTATTTT
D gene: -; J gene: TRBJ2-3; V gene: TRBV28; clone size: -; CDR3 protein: CASSPLGTTDTQYF; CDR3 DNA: TGTGCCAGCAGCCCGTTGGGGACCACAGATACGCAGTATTTT
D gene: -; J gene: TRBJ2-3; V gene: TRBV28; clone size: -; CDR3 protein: CASTPPPGAGTDTQYF; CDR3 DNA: TGTGCCAGCACCCCCCCGCCGGGCGCGGGCACAGATACGCAGTATTTT
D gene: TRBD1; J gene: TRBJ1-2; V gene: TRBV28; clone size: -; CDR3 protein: CASSSPPDRVSTF; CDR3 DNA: TGTGCCAGCAGTTCCCCCCCTGACAGGGTCTCTACCTTC
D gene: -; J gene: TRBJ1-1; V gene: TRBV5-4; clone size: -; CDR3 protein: CASSFGWGGNTEAFF; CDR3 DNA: TGTGCCAGTAGCTTTGGGTGGGGGGGGAACACTGAAGCTTTCTTT
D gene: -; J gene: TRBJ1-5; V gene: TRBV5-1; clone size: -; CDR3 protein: CASSLSPGVNQPQHF; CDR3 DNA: TGCGCCAGCAGCTTGTCCCCGGGGGTCAATCAGCCCCAGCATTTT
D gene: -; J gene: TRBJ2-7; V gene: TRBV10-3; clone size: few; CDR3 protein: CAISPAGSSYEQYF; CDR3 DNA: TGTGCCATCTCCCCTGCGGGGAGCTCCTACGAGCAGTACTTC
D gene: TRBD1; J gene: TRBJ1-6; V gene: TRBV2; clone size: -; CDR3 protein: CASSGTGTGSSLLHF; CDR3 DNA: TGTGCCAGCTCAGGAACCGGGACAGGGAGTTCACTCCTCCACTTT
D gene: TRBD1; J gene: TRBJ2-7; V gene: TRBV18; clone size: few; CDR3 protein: CASSPGQGPYEQYF; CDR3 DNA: TGTGCCAGCTCACCCGGACAGGGGCCCTACGAGCAGTACTTC
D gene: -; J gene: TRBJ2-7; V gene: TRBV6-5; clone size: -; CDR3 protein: CASRSFSGNSYEQYF; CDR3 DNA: TGTGCCAGCAGATCCTTCTCCGGGAACTCCTACGAGCAGTATTTC
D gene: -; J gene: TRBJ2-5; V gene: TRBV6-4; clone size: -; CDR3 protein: CASSDSGETQYF; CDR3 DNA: TGTGCCAGCAGTGACTCCGGAGAGACCCAGTACTTC
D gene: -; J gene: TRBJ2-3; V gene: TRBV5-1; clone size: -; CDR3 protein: CASSFRGVDTDTQYF; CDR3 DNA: TGCGCCAGCAGCTTCAGAGGGGTAGATACAGATACGCAGTATTTT
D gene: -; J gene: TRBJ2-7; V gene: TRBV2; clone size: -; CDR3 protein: CASSRGFEQYF; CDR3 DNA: TGTGCCAGCAGCAGGGGTTTCGAGCAGTACTTC
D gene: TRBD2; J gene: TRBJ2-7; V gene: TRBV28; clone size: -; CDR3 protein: CASSVTSGISYEQYF; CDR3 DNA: TGTGCCAGCAGTGTCACTAGCGGGATCTCCTACGAGCAGTACTTC
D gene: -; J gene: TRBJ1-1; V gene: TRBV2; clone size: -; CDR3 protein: CASSTDFNTEAFF; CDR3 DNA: TGTGCCAGCAGTACCGACTTTAACACTGAAGCTTTCTTT
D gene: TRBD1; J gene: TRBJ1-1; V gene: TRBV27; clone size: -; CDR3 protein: CASGDRGRGPRGAFF; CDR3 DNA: TGTGCCAGCGGGGACAGGGGGCGCGGTCCCCGCGGAGCTTTCTTT
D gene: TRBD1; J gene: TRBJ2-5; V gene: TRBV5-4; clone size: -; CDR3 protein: CASSRTGTETQYF; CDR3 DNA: TGTGCCAGCAGTCGGACAGGAACAGAGACCCAGTACTTC
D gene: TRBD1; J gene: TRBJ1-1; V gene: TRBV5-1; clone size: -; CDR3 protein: CASSLEPLQGMNTEAFF; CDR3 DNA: TGCGCCAGCAGCTTGGAACCCCTACAGGGGATGAACACTGAAGCTTTCTTT
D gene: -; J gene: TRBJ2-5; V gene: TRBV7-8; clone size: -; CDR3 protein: CASSFRVGETQYF; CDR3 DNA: TGTGCCAGCAGCTTCAGGGTAGGAGAGACCCAGTACTTC
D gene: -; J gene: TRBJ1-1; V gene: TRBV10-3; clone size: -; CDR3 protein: CAISESLSGAEAFF; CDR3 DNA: TGTGCCATCAGTGAGTCATTGTCTGGGGCTGAAGCTTTCTTT
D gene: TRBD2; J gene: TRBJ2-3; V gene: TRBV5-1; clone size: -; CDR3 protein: CASSQWTSGGVVDTQYF; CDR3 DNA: TGCGCCAGCAGCCAATGGACTAGCGGGGGGGTAGTAGATACGCAGTATTTT
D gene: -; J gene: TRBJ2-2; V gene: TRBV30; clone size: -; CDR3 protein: CAWSRVATTGELFF; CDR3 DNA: TGTGCCTGGAGTCGGGTAGCGACGACCGGGGAGCTGTTTTTT
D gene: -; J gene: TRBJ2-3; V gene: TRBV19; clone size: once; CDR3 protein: CASSIGVSTDTQYF; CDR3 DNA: TGTGCCAGTAGCATTGGGGTCAGCACAGATACGCAGTATTTT
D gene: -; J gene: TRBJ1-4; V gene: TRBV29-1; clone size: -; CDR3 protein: CSVDMSGNGEKLFF; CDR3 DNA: TGCAGCGTTGATATGTCAGGGAACGGAGAAAAACTGTTTTTT
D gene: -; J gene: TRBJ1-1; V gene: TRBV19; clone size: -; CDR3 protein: CASSPTWIGGTEAFF; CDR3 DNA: TGTGCCAGTAGCCCCACCTGGATAGGGGGCACTGAAGCTTTCTTT